What follows are 9 T cell receptor beta chains derived from one specimen sequenced in a study of lymphopenia after photon versus proton radiotherapy. TCRdb keeps only in-frame clones here, not all; method: immunoSEQ multiplex PCR. The sample lists about 12,000 clones, 80% to 90% occurring once. Material: peripheral blood, obtained from a patient treated with proton-based radiotherapy. The receptors shown here come from a man aged 55 to 70 with pancreatic cancer.

The chain combines TRBV28 with TRBJ2-7; 8 bases fit TRBD2. The CDR3 totals 14 residues. V lost 4 bases, J lost 6 bases, and 8 bases stayed unmatched. The V gene's germline CDR1 is MDHEN and CDR2 SYDVKM. CDR3 DNA: TGTGCCAGCAGTTGGGGACTAGTTATCCCCGAGCAGTACTTC. As protein: CASSWGLVIPEQYF.

The rearrangement joins TRBV5-4 to TRBJ1-1, with D possibly being TRBD1 (6 bases). The germline V gene has CDR1 SGHNT and CDR2 YYREEE (reference sequence). The CDR3 extends over 12 amino acids. With 6 bases removed from V and 6 bases from J, the gap between germline ends came to 12 bases. The CDR3 region has the DNA TGTGCCAGCAACGTCAGGGGCTCTGAAGCTTTCTTT. Translating it yields CASNVRGSEAFF.

The chain has TRBV6-1 and TRBJ2-1; D is unresolved. Trimming took off 4 bases at V and 3 bases at J, with 13 bases between the two ends. Germline CDR1 MNHNS, CDR2 SASEGT. The CDR3 covers 15 residues. The CDR3 loop is CASSATPGLYNEQFF. Here the CDR3 DNA reads TGTGCCAGCAGTGCCACTCCGGGTCTCTACAATGAGCAGTTCTTC.

This chain uses TRBV10-3 with TRBJ2-1; tentatively, D is TRBD1 or TRBD2 (5 bases each). Germline values: CDR1 ENHRY, CDR2 SYGVKD. The CDR3 extends over 14 amino acids. The V end was cut by 8 bases, the J end by 2 bases, with 13 bases between. CDR3 in DNA: TGTGCCATCGAAGGGGAGACCACCTACAATGAGCAGTTCTTC. Translating it yields CAIEGETTYNEQFF.

Only one count was recorded for this clone. The CDR3 here is CASSFPLQSEAFF. As DNA, the CDR3 is TGTGCCAGCAGTTTCCCCCTACAGTCGGAAGCTTTCTTT. J is TRBJ1-1 and V is TRBV28; D is ambiguous. The CDR3 consists of 13 residues. Germline CDR1 reads MDHEN; CDR2 reads SYDVKM. Trimming left V 3 bases short and J 8 bases short, with 13 bases between.

The chain recombines TRBV28 with TRBJ2-5; D is ambiguous. CDR3 length: 15 residues. Germline V gives CDR1 MDHEN, CDR2 SYDVKM. V was cut by 3 bases and J by 1 base, with 12 bases left in between. The CDR3 DNA sequence: TGTGCCAGCAGTTTGGTGGGAACGGTCCAAGAGACCCAGTACTTC. Amino acids: CASSLVGTVQETQYF.

This CDR3 is CASSFMGKREGEQYF. CDR3 in DNA: TGTGCCAGCAGTTTTATGGGAAAGCGGGAGGGCGAGCAGTACTTC. The chain recombines TRBV27 with TRBJ2-7, with TRBD2 matching over 10 bases. This CDR3 has 15 residues. The V and J ends lost 3 bases and 6 bases, in that order; junction bases with no gene match: 8. Germline CDR1 MNHEY, CDR2 SMNVEV (reference sequence).

The rearrangement uses TRBV11-3 and TRBJ2-2, with no clear D. Germline V gene sequence: CDR1 SGHNT, CDR2 YENEEA. Trimming removed 4 bases from V and 6 bases from J, with 15 bases in between. The CDR3 spans 15 residues. The CDR3 DNA reads as TGTGCCAGCAGCTCCCTCGGTGTCCAAGCCGGGGAGCTGTTTTTT. Protein product: CASSSLGVQAGELFF.

The table lists this clone with a count of one. The V call is TRBV28, the J call TRBJ1-2, with 7 bases aligning to TRBD1. CDR3 length equals 17 residues. Germline values: CDR1 MDHEN, CDR2 SYDVKM. Trimming at V came to 5 bases and at J to 2 bases, leaving 14 bases not matched to a gene. CDR3 protein: CASSPKGRGQANYGYTF. The CDR3 DNA sequence: TGTGCCAGCAGTCCAAAAGGCCGAGGACAGGCAAACTATGGCTACACCTTC.